There are many counts of the clone carrying this TCR beta chain. Its antigen is still unknown. This record comes from a study of early T cells in non-severe SARS-CoV-2 infection. About the study: It was bulk RNA from unsorted whole blood that was sequenced, and the chains were unpaired.

The CDR3 totals 15 residues. Germline values: CDR1 DFQATT, CDR2 SNEGSKA (reference sequence). V trimming: 4 bases; J trimming: 11 bases; junction bases outside the gene matches: 14. Study outcomes and limitations: VDJdb-based matching was biased toward anti-spike CD8 responses and missed private and CD4 specificities.

The protocol attached unique molecular identifiers to individual cDNA molecules. TCRdb independently ran MiXCR on the 5' RACE reads; one entry per CDR3 protein. The sample yields some 77,000 distinct CDR3 sequences, roughly 12% seen once. The receptor comes from an adult who was a healthcare worker with PCR-confirmed SARS-CoV-2 infection or an uninfected control (not recorded which). Sequencing input: whole blood. The chain uses TRBV20-1 and TRBJ1-6; 7 nucleotides align to TRBD1. CDR3 bases: TGCAGTGCTATACCGGCAGGGGGGTCGAGGACACCCCTCCACTTT. It codes for CSAIPAGGSRTPLHF.